One sample yielded the 26 T cell receptor beta chains listed below, sequenced in a study of T cell clonality in common variable immunodeficiency. TCRdb keeps only in-frame clones here, not all; method: immunoSEQ multiplex PCR. The repertoire shows 35,000 to 50,000 clones, none seen only once; the top ten take about 1.3%. Sequenced sample: peripheral blood mononuclear cells. The source is a person aged 18 to 75 in good health.

This clone has ten or more counts. From the germline J gene comes the end of the CDR3, since the read stops 3 residues before it. The chain uses TRBV10-3 and TRBJ2-7; tentative D call: TRBD1 (6 bases). The V end was cut by 0 bases, the J end by 1 base, with 10 bases between. CDR3 length equals 15 residues. Germline lookup yields CDR1 ENHRY and CDR2 SYGVKD. CDR3 sequence: CAISESPTGSYEQYF. CDR3 bases read: TGTGCCATCAGTGAGTCCCCCACAGGGTCCTACGAG.

This clone was recorded at least ten times. The CDR3 end falls 3 residues outside the read, so it is completed with the germline J gene. The chain uses TRBV18 and TRBJ1-6; 8 nucleotides align to TRBD1. V lost 4 bases to trimming and J lost 9 bases; unmatched junction nucleotides: 2. The CDR3 contains 13 residues. Germline lookup yields CDR1 KGHSH and CDR2 LQKENI. The CDR3 protein is CASSQDRGSPLHF. Partial CDR3 DNA: TGTGCCAGCTCACAAGACAGGGGTTCACCC.

This clone was seen repeatedly, ten times or more. The CDR3 is cut off 3 residues early in the read; its end comes from the germline J gene. V and J are TRBV6-2 or TRBV6-3 and TRBJ1-5, with 8 nucleotides matching TRBD1. The V segment lost 6 bases and the J segment 3 bases; nucleotides outside the gene matches: 7. Per the germline V gene, CDR1 is MNHEY and CDR2 is SVGEGT. CDR3 length equals 15 residues. CDR3 in amino acids: CASRPATGDNQPQHF. Incomplete CDR3 DNA: TGTGCCAGCAGACCGGCGACAGGGGACAATCAGCCC.

This clone turned up a few times. The CDR3 extends 3 residues past the end of the read, so its final part is completed from the germline J gene. The same CDR3 arises from other DNA sequences in this sample as well. The chain links TRBV20-1 to TRBJ2-5, with D possibly matching TRBD1 (5 bases). Trimming cost V 6 bases and J 5 bases, with 19 bases left between them. CDR1 DFQATT and CDR2 SNEGSKA come from the germline V gene (reference sequence). The CDR3 contains 14 residues. The sequenced CDR3 bases are TGCAGTGCCCACAGGCAGGGTTGGGTGGAGACC. Its translation is CSAHRQGWVET. The CDR3 in its entirety is CSAHRQGWVETQYF.

This clone was detected many times. The read gets to within 3 residues of the CDR3 end, and the germline J gene fills in the rest. The chain links TRBV19 to TRBJ1-5, with D unresolved. The V gene lost 5 bases and the J gene lost 6 bases, with 17 bases spanning the gap. CDR3 size: 15 residues. The germline V gene has CDR1 LNHDA and CDR2 SQIVND (reference sequence). Here the CDR3 reads CASSPNGEFGQPQHF. CDR3 bases read: TGTGCCAGTAGTCCAAACGGGGAGTTCGGTCAGCCC.

This clone was found many times. The read terminates 3 residues ahead of where the CDR3 ends, so the germline J gene completes it. The genes are TRBV5-6 and TRBJ1-2, with TRBD1 as a possible D gene (5 bases). V was clipped by 4 bases and J by 7 bases, with 11 bases between them. Germline V gives CDR1 SGHDT, CDR2 YYEEEE. The CDR3 runs 12 residues. CDR3 residues: CASSPRTGGYTF. The CDR3 bases that were read are TGTGCCAGCAGCCCTCGAACAGGTGGC.

This clone was recorded many times. The read terminates 3 residues before the CDR3 end, so the remaining end is supplied by the germline J gene. The V and J genes are TRBV5-1 and TRBJ2-1; 12 bases align to TRBD2. Germline CDR1 is SGHRS and CDR2 is YFSETQ. Trimming cost V 4 bases and J 8 bases; bases outside gene matches: 4. CDR3 length: 14 amino acids. CDR3: CASSETSGSHEQFF. The sequenced CDR3 bases are TGCGCCAGCAGCGAGACTAGCGGGAGCCATGAG.

This clone was counted many times. The sequenced fragment ends 3 residues before the CDR3 boundary, so the rest is inferred from the germline J gene. The rearrangement links TRBV19 to TRBJ2-1; D may be TRBD1 (5 bases). Germline assignment: CDR1 LNHDA and CDR2 SQIVND (reference sequence). CDR3 length: 17 amino acids. With 1 base removed from V and 9 bases from J, the gap between germline ends came to 22 bases. The CDR3 bases that were read are TGTGCCAGTAGTATAGGGGGCCAGGGTCCAACCCGCATTGAG. Its protein is CASSIGGQGPTRIE. The whole CDR3 sequence reads CASSIGGQGPTRIEQFF.

At least ten counts were recorded for this clone. The CDR3 goes on 3 residues after the read ends, and that part is filled in from the germline J gene. The J gene is TRBJ2-6, the V gene TRBV20-1, with D perhaps given as TRBD1 or TRBD2 (5 bases each). This CDR3 comprises 14 residues. Germline assignment: CDR1 DFQATT and CDR2 SNEGSKA (reference sequence). Trimming took off 3 bases at V and 2 bases at J, with 8 bases between the two ends. The sequenced CDR3 bases are TGCAGTGCTAGGCGAGGGGCTGGGGCCAACGTC. Amino acids: CSARRGAGANV. From start to end, the CDR3 is CSARRGAGANVLTF.

This clone was detected ten times or more. The DNA ends 3 residues before the CDR3 does, and the rest of the CDR3 is filled in from the germline J gene. V and J are TRBV7-8 and TRBJ2-1, with TRBD1 matching over 12 bases. CDR1 is SGHVS, CDR2 FQNEAQ, per germline. This CDR3 region has 17 residues. The trim removed 5 bases at V and 7 bases at J, leaving 12 bases unmatched. The sequenced CDR3 bases are TGTGCCAGCAGCCAGATCGGGACAGGGGGCTTGGGGAATGAG. Encoded protein: CASSQIGTGGLGNE. The entire CDR3 reads CASSQIGTGGLGNEQFF.

A note on this clone: The read falls 3 residues short of the CDR3 end, and the missing part is taken from the germline J gene. The rearrangement joins TRBV11-2 to TRBJ1-1, with 8 bases that match TRBD1. V dropped 8 bases and J dropped 5; count of bases not matched to a gene: 13. This CDR3 region has 15 residues. The germline V gene encodes CDR1 SGHAT and CDR2 FQNNGV. CDR3 residues: CASRRGDRLQTEAFF. The covered CDR3 bases are TGTGCCAGCCGTCGAGGGGACAGGCTGCAAACTGAA.

This clone has a count of ten or more. The read terminates 3 residues ahead of where the CDR3 ends, so the germline J gene completes it. The gene calls are TRBV20-1 and TRBJ2-5, with a weak D call TRBD1 (5 bases). The V gene lost 0 bases and the J gene lost 5 bases, with 13 bases spanning the gap. There are 14 residues in the CDR3. Germline CDR1 reads DFQATT; CDR2 reads SNEGSKA (reference sequence). CDR3 sequence: CSARDRDAGETQYF. The sequenced part of the CDR3 DNA is TGCAGTGCTAGAGATCGAGATGCAGGGGAGACC.

The table lists this clone with many counts. The read terminates 3 residues before the CDR3 end, so the remaining end is supplied by the germline J gene. The chain carries TRBV29-1 and TRBJ2-2; tentative D call: TRBD2 (6 bases). The CDR3 length is 13 residues. V lost 6 bases, J lost 5 bases, and 13 bases lay in between. Germline V gene lookup returns CDR1 SQVTM and CDR2 ANQGSEA. The CDR3 loop is CSVRVGGTGELFF. The covered CDR3 bases are TGCAGCGTCCGAGTGGGGGGAACCGGGGAG.

This clone was picked up many times. This CDR3 is CAISERAPSTDTQYF. CDR3 DNA, as far as it was read: TGTGCCATCAGTGAGAGGGCCCCTAGCACAGATACG. The gene calls are TRBV10-3 and TRBJ2-3; D call uncertain. Read data end 3 residues before the CDR3 end; the end is taken from the germline J gene. V was pared by 2 bases and J by 0 bases, with 9 bases between. Germline lookup yields CDR1 ENHRY and CDR2 SYGVKD. This CDR3 is built from 15 residues.

This clone was seen repeatedly, ten times or more. The CDR3 is cut off 3 residues early in the read; its end comes from the germline J gene. This chain uses TRBV7-2 with TRBJ2-1; 14 bases line up with TRBD2. The CDR3 is 15 residues long. V lost 5 bases and J lost 6; bases outside the gene matches: 3. Germline V gives CDR1 SGHTA, CDR2 FQGNSA. Incomplete CDR3 DNA: TGTGCCAGCAGCCCCGGGACTAGCGGGAGCAATGAG. This gives the protein CASSPGTSGSNE. The entire CDR3 is CASSPGTSGSNEQFF.

This clone was seen many times. Partial CDR3 DNA: TGCGCCAGCAGCCAACAACCTTACCAAGAGACC. Translated: CASSQQPYQET. The full CDR3 reads CASSQQPYQETQYF. The V call is TRBV5-1, the J call TRBJ2-5; D gene unclear. The CDR3 is cut off 3 residues early in the read; its end comes from the germline J gene. Germline V gene sequence: CDR1 SGHRS, CDR2 YFSETQ. The V end was cut by 4 bases, the J end by 0 bases, with 10 bases between. The CDR3 runs to 14 residues.

This clone was seen many times. The read ends 3 residues early relative to the CDR3; the germline J gene fills the gap. This chain joins TRBV19 and TRBJ2-5; TRBD2 agrees at 14 bases. Germline V gene sequence: CDR1 LNHDA, CDR2 SQIVND (reference sequence). The CDR3 loop spans 16 amino acids. Trimming cost V 5 bases and J 1 base; bases outside gene matches: 3. The part of the CDR3 DNA that was read is TGTGCCAGTAGTCCCGGGACTAGCGGGAGCCAAGAGACC. Amino acid sequence: CASSPGTSGSQET. The complete CDR3 sequence is CASSPGTSGSQETQYF.

This clone was counted a few times. The read stops 3 residues short of the end of the CDR3; the missing end is completed from the germline J gene. The chain employs TRBV19 and TRBJ1-2; D is unresolved. Germline CDR1 and CDR2: LNHDA and SQIVND (reference sequence). The CDR3 consists of 15 residues. CDR3 region: CASSIEARLTDTYTF. The part of the CDR3 DNA that was read is TGTGCCAGTAGTATAGAGGCCAGGCTCACAGATACC.

This clone has at least ten counts. The CDR3 goes on 3 residues after the read ends, and that part is filled in from the germline J gene. The chain combines TRBV19 with TRBJ2-5; TRBD1 is a possible D gene (6 bases). The germline V and J ends were trimmed by 3 bases and 5 bases, with 13 bases remaining between them. The CDR3 is made up of 14 amino acids. The V gene's germline CDR1 is LNHDA and CDR2 SQIVND (reference sequence). The CDR3 spells CASSMDRRRETQYF. The covered CDR3 bases are TGTGCCAGTAGTATGGACAGACGGCGGGAGACC.

The table lists this clone with many counts. The CDR3 goes on 3 residues after the read ends, and that part is filled in from the germline J gene. Other DNA sequences in the sample encode the same CDR3. The chain combines TRBV29-1 with TRBJ2-3, with D possibly being TRBD2 (6 bases). The CDR3 has 17 residues. Trimming pared 0 bases from V and 0 bases from J, leaving 16 bases between. Germline loops: CDR1 SQVTM, CDR2 ANQGSEA. Here the CDR3 reads CSVEDSSSASSTDTQYF. The DNA read from the CDR3 is TGCAGCGTTGAAGACTCCTCTAGCGCTTCTAGCACAGATACG.

This clone was observed at least ten times. Incomplete CDR3 DNA: TGTGCCACCCAAACGGGACTTAATTCACCC. Its protein is CATQTGLNSP. The whole CDR3 reads CATQTGLNSPLHF. This chain links TRBV30 with TRBJ1-6; maybe TRBD1 (5 bases). The read falls 3 residues short of the CDR3 end, and the missing part is taken from the germline J gene. Germline V gene lookup returns CDR1 GTSNPN and CDR2 SVGIG (reference sequence). The V gene lost 8 bases and the J gene lost 6 bases, with 14 bases spanning the gap. This CDR3 has 13 residues.

The table lists this clone with a few counts. The read gets to within 3 residues of the CDR3 end, and the germline J gene fills in the rest. The chain links TRBV7-2 to TRBJ2-3; TRBD2 agrees at 9 bases. CDR1 is SGHTA and CDR2 is FQGNSA in the germline V gene. CDR3 size: 14 residues. The CDR3 here is CASNSRRGGETQYF. Partial CDR3 DNA: TGTGCCAGCAACTCGAGGCGGGGGGGAGAGACG.

A word on this clone: The sequence runs out 3 residues before the end of the CDR3; the remainder is reconstructed from the germline J gene. This rearrangement joins TRBV18 to TRBJ1-5; D ambiguous. This CDR3 is 15 amino acids long. The germline V and J ends were trimmed by 2 bases and 4 bases, with 12 bases remaining between them. CDR1 and CDR2 (germline): KGHSH, LQKENI. CDR3 in amino acids: CASSPGQSGNQPQHF. Incomplete CDR3 DNA: TGTGCCAGCTCACCAGGTCAGTCGGGTAATCAGCCC. Complete variable domain (other parts from reference TRBV18 and TRBJ1-5): NAGVMQNPRHLVRRRGQEARLRCSPMKGHSHVYWYRQLPEEGLKFMVYLQKENIIDESGMPKERFSAEFPKEGPSILRIQQVVRGDSAAYFCASSPGQSGNQPQHFGDGTRLSIL.

This clone occurred many times. The sequenced fragment ends 3 residues before the CDR3 boundary, so the rest is inferred from the germline J gene. V usage is TRBV10-3 and J usage is TRBJ2-7, with a possible D match to TRBD1 (6 bases). Germline V gives CDR1 ENHRY, CDR2 SYGVKD. The CDR3 is 16 amino acids. V was clipped by 6 bases and J by 2 bases, with 20 bases between them. The DNA read from the CDR3 is TGTGCCATCAGAGGGACAACCGCAGGCCTTCCCTACGAG. It is translated as CAIRGTTAGLPYE. The full CDR3 is CAIRGTTAGLPYEQYF.

In its sample, this clone was seen many times. The read ends 3 residues early relative to the CDR3; the germline J gene fills the gap. The V call is TRBV20-1, the J call TRBJ2-3; the D gene is possibly TRBD1 (6 bases). The CDR3 loop spans 12 amino acids. From germline, CDR1 is DFQATT and CDR2 SNEGSKA (reference sequence). V was clipped by 6 bases and J by 6 bases, with 13 bases between them. CDR3 DNA, as far as it was read: TGCAGTGCGATAACAGGGCCGGATACG. This encodes CSAITGPDT. In full, the CDR3 reads CSAITGPDTQYF.

This clone was counted many times. The read comes to an end 3 residues before the CDR3 does, leaving the germline J gene to fill in the end. The rearrangement links TRBV6-4 to TRBJ2-1, with 12 bases aligning to TRBD2. J gave up 6 bases and V 0 bases, and 0 bases lay outside the gene matches. The CDR3 is made up of 15 amino acids. Germline-derived CDR1 and CDR2 are MRHNA and SNTAGT. Incomplete CDR3 DNA: TGTGCCAGCAGTGACTCGACTAGCGGGAGCAATGAG. Translating gives CASSDSTSGSNE. The full CDR3 protein is CASSDSTSGSNEQFF.